This TCR beta chain was obtained from a study of blood T cell repertoires in COVID-19. V shed 7 bases and J shed 5 bases, with 14 bases lying between them. The CDR3 extends over 13 amino acids. TCRdb's copy holds only in-frame clones and misses some; the assay was immunoSEQ multiplex PCR. The table lists fewer than 150,000 clones, around 78% of them singletons. The chain has TRBV12-3 or TRBV12-4 and TRBJ2-5; tentatively, D is TRBD1 (6 bases). This receptor was taken from a human donor in a cohort sampled during active COVID-19. Sequencing was carried out using peripheral blood. The CDR3 protein is CASTQGGIETQYF. DNA for the CDR3: TGTGCCAGCACCCAAGGGGGTATCGAGACCCAGTACTTC.